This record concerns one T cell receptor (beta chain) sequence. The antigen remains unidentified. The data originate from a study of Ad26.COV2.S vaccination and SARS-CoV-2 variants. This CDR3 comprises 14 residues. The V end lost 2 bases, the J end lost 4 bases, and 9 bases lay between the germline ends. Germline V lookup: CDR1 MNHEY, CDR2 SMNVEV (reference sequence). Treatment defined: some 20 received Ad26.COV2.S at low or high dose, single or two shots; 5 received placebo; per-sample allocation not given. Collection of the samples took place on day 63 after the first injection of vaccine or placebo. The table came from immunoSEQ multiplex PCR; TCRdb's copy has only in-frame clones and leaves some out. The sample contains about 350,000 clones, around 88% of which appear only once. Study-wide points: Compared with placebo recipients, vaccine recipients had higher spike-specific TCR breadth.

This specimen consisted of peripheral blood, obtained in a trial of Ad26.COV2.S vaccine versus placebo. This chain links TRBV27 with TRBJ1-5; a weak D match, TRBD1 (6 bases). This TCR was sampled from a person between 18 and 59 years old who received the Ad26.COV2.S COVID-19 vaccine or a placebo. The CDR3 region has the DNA TGTGCCAGCAGTTTACGGGGGGCGAATCAGCCCCAGCATTTT. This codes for CASSLRGANQPQHF.